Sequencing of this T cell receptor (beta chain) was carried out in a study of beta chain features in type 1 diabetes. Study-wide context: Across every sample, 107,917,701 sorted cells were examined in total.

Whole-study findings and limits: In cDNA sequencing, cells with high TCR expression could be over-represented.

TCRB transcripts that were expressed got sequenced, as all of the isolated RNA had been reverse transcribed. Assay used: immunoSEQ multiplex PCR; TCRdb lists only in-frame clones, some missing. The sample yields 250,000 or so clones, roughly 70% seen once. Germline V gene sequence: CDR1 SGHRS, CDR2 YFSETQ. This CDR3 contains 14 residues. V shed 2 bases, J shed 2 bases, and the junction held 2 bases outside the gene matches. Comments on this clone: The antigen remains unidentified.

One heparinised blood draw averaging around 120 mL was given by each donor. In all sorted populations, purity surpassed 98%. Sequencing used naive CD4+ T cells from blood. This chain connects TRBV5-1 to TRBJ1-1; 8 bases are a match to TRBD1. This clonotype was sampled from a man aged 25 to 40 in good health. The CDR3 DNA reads TGCGCCAGCAGCTTTACAGGGGGTAACACTGAAGCTTTCTTT. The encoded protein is CASSFTGGNTEAFF. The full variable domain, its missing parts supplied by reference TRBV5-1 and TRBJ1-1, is KAGVTQTPRYLIKTRGQQVTLSCSPISGHRSVSWYQQTPGQGLQFLFEYFSETQRNKGNFPGRFSGRQFSNSRSEMNVSTLELGDSALYLCASSFTGGNTEAFFGQGTRLTVV.